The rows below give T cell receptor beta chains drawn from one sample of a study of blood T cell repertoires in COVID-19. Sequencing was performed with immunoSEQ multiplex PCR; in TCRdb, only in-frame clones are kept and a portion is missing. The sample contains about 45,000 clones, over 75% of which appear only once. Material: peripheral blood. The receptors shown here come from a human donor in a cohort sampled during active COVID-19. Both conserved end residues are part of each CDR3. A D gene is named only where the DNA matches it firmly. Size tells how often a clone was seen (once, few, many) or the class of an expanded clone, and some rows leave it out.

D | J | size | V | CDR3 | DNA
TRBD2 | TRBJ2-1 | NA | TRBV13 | CASSFSGRFSYNEQFF | TGTGCCAGCAGCTTTAGCGGGAGATTCTCCTACAATGAGCAGTTCTTC
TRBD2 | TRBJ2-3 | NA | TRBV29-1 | CSVGTRPERTDTQYF | TGCAGCGTCGGGACTAGACCGGAGCGCACAGATACGCAGTATTTT
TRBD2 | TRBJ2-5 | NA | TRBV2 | CASSELAGGWKTQYF | TGTGCCAGCAGTGAATTAGCGGGAGGGTGGAAGACCCAGTACTTC
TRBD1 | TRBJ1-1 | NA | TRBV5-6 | CASSLRDRVHTEAFF | TGTGCCAGCAGCTTGCGGGACAGGGTGCACACTGAAGCTTTCTTT
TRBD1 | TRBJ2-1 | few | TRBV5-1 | CASSRNDREEQFF | TGCGCCAGCAGTAGGAACGACAGGGAGGAGCAGTTCTTC
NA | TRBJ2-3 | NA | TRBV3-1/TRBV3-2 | CASSQDLSLGDTQYF | TGTGCCAGCAGCCAAGACCTTAGCTTAGGAGATACGCAGTATTTT
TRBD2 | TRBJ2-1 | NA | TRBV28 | CASSSGLAGGRHNEQFF | TGTGCCAGCAGTTCGGGACTAGCGGGAGGGCGACACAATGAGCAGTTCTTC
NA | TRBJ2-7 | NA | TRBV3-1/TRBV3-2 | CASSPSSYEQYF | TGTGCCAGCAGCCCTAGCTCCTACGAGCAGTACTTC
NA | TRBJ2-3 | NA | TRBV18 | CASSPPLMGGSTDTQYF | TGTGCCAGCTCACCACCTTTGATGGGCGGGAGCACAGATACGCAGTATTTT
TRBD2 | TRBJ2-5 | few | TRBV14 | CASSPTSGTTQYF | TGTGCCAGCAGCCCAACTAGCGGGACGACCCAGTACTTC
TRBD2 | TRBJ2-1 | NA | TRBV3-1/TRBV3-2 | CASSQDLTGGPFGYNEQFF | TGTGCCAGCAGCCAAGATCTCACGGGAGGGCCTTTTGGGTACAATGAGCAGTTCTTC
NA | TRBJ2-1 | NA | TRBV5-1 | CASSFASGVMNNEQFF | TGCGCCAGCAGCTTCGCTTCGGGGGTGATGAACAATGAGCAGTTCTTC
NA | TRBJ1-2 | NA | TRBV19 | CASSSGRTTYGYTF | TGTGCCAGTAGTAGTGGCAGAACCACCTATGGCTACACCTTC
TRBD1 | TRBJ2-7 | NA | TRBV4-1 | CASSQGQGNYEQYF | TGCGCCAGCAGCCAGGGACAGGGTAACTACGAGCAGTACTTC
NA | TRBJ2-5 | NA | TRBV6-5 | CASSYSPQGQETQYF | TGTGCCAGCAGTTACTCGCCACAGGGACAAGAGACCCAGTACTTC
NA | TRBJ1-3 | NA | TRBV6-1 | CASSEAGRPRRGNTIYF | TGTGCCAGCAGTGAAGCCGGACGACCTCGGAGGGGAAACACCATATATTTT
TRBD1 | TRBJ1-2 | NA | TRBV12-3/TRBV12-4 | CASSPRDSGGYTF | TGTGCCAGCAGTCCCCGGGACAGCGGGGGCTACACCTTC
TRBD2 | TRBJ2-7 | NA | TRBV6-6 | CASSPSQGGLAGGTYEQYF | TGTGCCAGCAGTCCCAGCCAGGGTGGATTAGCGGGAGGGACTTACGAGCAGTACTTC
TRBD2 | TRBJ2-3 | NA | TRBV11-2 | CASSRSGRGSSTDTQYF | TGTGCCAGCAGCCGTAGCGGGAGGGGATCCAGCACAGATACGCAGTATTTT
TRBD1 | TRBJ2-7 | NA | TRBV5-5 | CASSRPGQGAYEQYF | TGTGCCAGCAGCCGACCGGGACAGGGGGCCTACGAGCAGTACTTC
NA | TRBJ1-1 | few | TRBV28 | CASLYGQYTEAFF | TGTGCCAGCTTATATGGACAGTACACTGAAGCTTTCTTT
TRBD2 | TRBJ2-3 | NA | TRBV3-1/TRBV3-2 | CASSLMSGRGDTQYF | TGTGCCAGCAGCCTGATGAGCGGGAGGGGGGATACGCAGTATTTT
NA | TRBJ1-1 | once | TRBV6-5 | CASSYSNMRNTEAFF | TGTGCCAGCAGTTACTCGAATATGAGAAACACTGAAGCTTTCTTT
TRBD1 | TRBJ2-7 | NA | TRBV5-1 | CASSLRQGAIYEQYF | TGCGCCAGCAGCTTGAGACAGGGGGCGATTTACGAGCAGTACTTC
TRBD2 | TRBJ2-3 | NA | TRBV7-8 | CASSPSTGGFTDTQYF | TGTGCCAGCAGCCCGTCAACGGGAGGGTTCACAGATACGCAGTATTTT
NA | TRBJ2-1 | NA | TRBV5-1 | CASSLPQGNNEQFF | TGCGCCAGCAGCCTGCCACAGGGAAACAATGAGCAGTTCTTC
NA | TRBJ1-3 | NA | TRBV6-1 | CASSQAGTPNGNTIYF | TGTGCCAGCAGTCAAGCCGGGACTCCCAACGGAAACACCATATATTTT
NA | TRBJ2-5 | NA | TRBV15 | CATSRVRNPQETQYF | TGTGCCACCAGCAGAGTTAGAAATCCCCAAGAGACCCAGTACTTC
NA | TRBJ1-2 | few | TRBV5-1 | CASSLGDTGYTF | TGCGCCAGCAGCTTGGGAGACACTGGCTACACCTTC
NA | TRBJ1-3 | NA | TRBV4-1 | CASSQTRLRGGRNTIYF | TGCGCCAGCAGCCAAACCCGCCTCAGGGGTGGTAGAAACACCATATATTTT
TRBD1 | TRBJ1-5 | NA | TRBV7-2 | CASSGSTGRNDQPQHF | TGTGCCAGCAGCGGTTCGACAGGGAGGAACGATCAGCCCCAGCATTTT
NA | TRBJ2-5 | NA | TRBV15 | CATSAPTAAKTQYF | TGTGCCACCAGTGCTCCGACAGCCGCAAAGACCCAGTACTTC
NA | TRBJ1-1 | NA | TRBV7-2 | CASSLSYDTEAFF | TGTGCCAGCAGCTTATCCTACGACACTGAAGCTTTCTTT
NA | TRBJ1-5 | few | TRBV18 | CASSVKGTPYSNQPQHF | TGTGCCAGCTCAGTCAAAGGGACACCCTATAGCAATCAGCCCCAGCATTTT
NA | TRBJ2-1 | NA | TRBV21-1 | CASSSRDRDYNEQFF | TGTGCCAGCAGCAGCCGGGACAGGGACTACAATGAGCAGTTCTTC
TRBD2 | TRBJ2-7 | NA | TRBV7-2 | CASSRGLAGVVPTEQYF | TGTGCCAGCAGCAGGGGACTAGCGGGTGTAGTCCCTACGGAGCAGTACTTC
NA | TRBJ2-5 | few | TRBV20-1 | CSASGAGRRETQYF | TGCAGTGCTAGTGGAGCCGGGAGACGGGAGACCCAGTACTTC
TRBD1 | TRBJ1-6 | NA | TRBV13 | CASSQRTGPYNSPLHF | TGTGCCAGCAGCCAACGGACAGGTCCTTATAATTCACCCCTCCACTTT
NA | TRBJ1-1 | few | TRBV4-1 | CASSFRAGPENTEAFF | TGCGCCAGCAGCTTCCGCGCGGGACCGGAGAACACTGAAGCTTTCTTT
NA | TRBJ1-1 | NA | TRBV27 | CASSLSAQLVETEAFF | TGTGCCAGCAGTTTATCCGCGCAATTGGTAGAGACTGAAGCTTTCTTT
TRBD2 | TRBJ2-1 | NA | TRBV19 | CASSIKLAGARTEQFF | TGTGCCAGTAGTATCAAACTAGCGGGAGCTAGGACTGAGCAGTTCTTC
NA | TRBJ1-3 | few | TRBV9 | CASSVDTSGNTIYF | TGTGCCAGCAGCGTAGACACCTCTGGAAACACCATATATTTT
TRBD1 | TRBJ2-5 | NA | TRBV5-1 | CASSLEAVGTGPQETQYF | TGCGCCAGCAGCTTGGAGGCGGTAGGGACAGGCCCCCAAGAGACCCAGTACTTC
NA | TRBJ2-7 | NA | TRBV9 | CASSVGADNEQYF | TGTGCCAGCAGCGTAGGGGCAGACAACGAGCAGTACTTC
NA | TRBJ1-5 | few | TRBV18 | CASSPLGGNQPQHF | TGTGCCAGCTCACCACTAGGCGGGAATCAGCCCCAGCATTTT
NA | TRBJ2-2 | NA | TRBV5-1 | CASSFKLANTGELFF | TGCGCCAGCAGCTTCAAACTAGCGAACACCGGGGAGCTGTTTTTT
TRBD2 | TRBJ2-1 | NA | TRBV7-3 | CASSLSAGGPLDYNEQFF | TGTGCCAGCAGCTTATCGGCGGGAGGGCCCCTAGACTACAATGAGCAGTTCTTC
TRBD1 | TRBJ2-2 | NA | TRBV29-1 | CSVWQGANTGELFF | TGCAGCGTTTGGCAGGGGGCTAACACCGGGGAGCTGTTTTTT
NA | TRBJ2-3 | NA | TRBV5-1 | CASSSLAPSTDTQYF | TGCGCCAGCAGCTCGCTAGCCCCTAGCACAGATACGCAGTATTTT
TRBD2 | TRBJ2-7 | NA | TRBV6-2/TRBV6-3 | CASSYAGLADPYEQYF | TGTGCCAGCAGTTATGCTGGGCTAGCGGATCCCTACGAGCAGTACTTC
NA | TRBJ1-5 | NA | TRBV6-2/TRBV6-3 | CASSFRAGGNQPQHF | TGTGCCAGCAGTTTTAGGGCAGGGGGCAATCAGCCCCAGCATTTT
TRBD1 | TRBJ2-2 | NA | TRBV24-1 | CAAQRGQGSYTGELFF | TGTGCCGCCCAAAGGGGACAGGGGTCTTACACCGGGGAGCTGTTTTTT
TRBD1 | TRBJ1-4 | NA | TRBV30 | CAWSGQGGEKLFF | TGTGCCTGGAGTGGGCAGGGGGGCGAAAAACTGTTTTTT
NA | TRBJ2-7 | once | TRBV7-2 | CASSLGGTREYEQYF | TGTGCCAGCAGCTTAGGCGGGACCCGAGAATACGAGCAGTACTTC
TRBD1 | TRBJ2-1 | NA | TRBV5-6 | CASSPGQRGRPSYNEQFF | TGTGCCAGCAGCCCTGGTCAGAGGGGGCGTCCATCCTACAATGAGCAGTTCTTC
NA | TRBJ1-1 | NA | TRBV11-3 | CASSRTQGEAFF | TGTGCCAGCAGCCGCACACAGGGTGAAGCTTTCTTT